Shown below are 5 T cell receptor beta chains from a single sample sequenced in a study of blood T cell repertoires in COVID-19. Some clones are missing from TCRdb's copy, which holds only in-frame ones; the method was immunoSEQ multiplex PCR. The sample yields some 72,000 clones, about 89% seen once. Sequenced material: peripheral blood. These receptors originate from a man aged 45-65 years with active or convalescent COVID-19.

The rearrangement uses TRBV5-1 and TRBJ1-1; no clear D. Per the germline V gene, CDR1 is SGHRS and CDR2 is YFSETQ. The CDR3 contains 17 residues. V was clipped by 0 bases and J by 0 bases, with 15 bases between them. The CDR3 DNA sequence: TGCGCCAGCAGCTTGGGCGGGGTCGTGGGGTTGAACACTGAAGCTTTCTTT. It translates to CASSLGGVVGLNTEAFF.

This clone has just one count. The rearrangement joins TRBV24-1 to TRBJ2-7, with a tentative D call TRBD1 (5 bases). This CDR3 is 13 amino acids long. The V and J ends lost 5 bases and 0 bases respectively, with 7 bases between them. Germline CDR1 and CDR2: KGHDR and SFDVKD. Here the CDR3 DNA reads TGTGCCACCAGTGCTACAGGCTCCTACGAGCAGTACTTC. It encodes CATSATGSYEQYF.

The CDR3 is CASSQAGVLQETQYF. DNA for the CDR3: TGTGCCAGCAGCCAAGCAGGGGTACTCCAAGAGACCCAGTACTTC. The J gene is TRBJ2-5, the V gene TRBV3-1 (or the pseudogene TRBV3-2); a possible D gene is TRBD1 (6 bases). V lost 1 base, J lost 1 base, and 10 bases lay in between. CDR3 length equals 15 residues. The germline V gene has CDR1 LGHDT and CDR2 YNNKEL (reference sequence).

V gene TRBV6-1 combines with J gene TRBJ2-5; 7 bases fit TRBD1. The germline CDR1 and CDR2 sequences are MNHNS and SASEGT. Trimming at V came to 2 bases and at J to 0 bases, leaving 6 bases not matched to a gene. The length of the CDR3 is 16 residues. The CDR3 coding sequence is TGTGCCAGCAGTGAAAACGGGGACAGATACCAAGAGACCCAGTACTTC. Residues: CASSENGDRYQETQYF.

The J gene is TRBJ1-1, the V gene TRBV21-1. TRBV21-1 is a documented pseudogene. CDR3 length: 14 residues. DNA for the CDR3: TGTGCCAGCAGCAAAGCTCCGGGGGTGGCTGAAGCTTTCTTT. Amino acids: CASSKAPGVAEAFF.